Each of the 20 T cell receptor beta chains below was sequenced from the same sample in a study of blood T cell repertoires in COVID-19. Sequencing used immunoSEQ multiplex PCR; TCRdb keeps in-frame clones, though not all of them. The sample lists roughly 200,000 clones, 90% occurring once. What was sequenced was peripheral blood. Receptor source: a man aged 45 to 65 with acute or convalescent COVID-19.

Here the CDR3 reads CASSRAGQGVADTQYF. For the CDR3, the DNA is TGTGCCAGCAGCCGGGCAGGACAGGGGGTTGCAGATACGCAGTATTTT. The chain uses TRBV3-1 (or the pseudogene TRBV3-2) and TRBJ2-3; 10 bases match TRBD1. With V trimmed by 4 bases and J by 4 bases, 8 bases remained unmatched. The CDR3 is 16 amino acids. CDR1 is LGHDT and CDR2 is YNNKEL in the germline V gene (reference sequence).

This chain links TRBV4-3 with TRBJ1-5; tentative D call: TRBD1 (5 bases). Germline loops: CDR1 LGHNA, CDR2 YSLEER. The CDR3 spans 15 residues. V dropped 1 base and J dropped 5 bases, with 12 bases sitting between them. CDR3 in amino acids: CASSQVPGNDQPQHF. The CDR3 bases are TGCGCCAGCAGCCAAGTTCCAGGGAACGATCAGCCCCAGCATTTT.

V and J are TRBV19 and TRBJ1-3, with 8 bases fitting TRBD1. V trimming: 10 bases; J trimming: 0 bases; junction bases outside the gene matches: 8. Germline lookup yields CDR1 LNHDA and CDR2 SQIVND (reference sequence). CDR3 size: 15 residues. The CDR3 DNA follows: TGTGCCACCACCCGGGGGACAGGCTCTGGAAACACCATATATTTT. Translation: CATTRGTGSGNTIYF.

The CDR3 loop reads CASSLDRENEQFF. DNA of the CDR3: TGTGCCAGCAGCCTGGACAGGGAAAATGAGCAGTTCTTC. The J gene is TRBJ2-1, the V gene TRBV7-3, with TRBD1 matching over 8 bases. The CDR3 consists of 13 residues. Trimming removed 5 bases from V and 7 bases from J; junction bases left unmatched: 4. CDR1 and CDR2 from the germline V gene are SGHTA and FQGTGA.

This chain uses TRBV27 with TRBJ2-1; TRBD2 agrees at 7 bases. J gave up 0 bases and V 6 bases, and 5 bases lay outside the gene matches. The CDR3 is 15 residues long. Germline V CDR1 and CDR2: MNHEY, SMNVEV (reference sequence). The CDR3 reads CASSNGGGSYNEQFF. The DNA of the CDR3 is TGTGCCAGCAGCAATGGCGGGGGCTCCTACAATGAGCAGTTCTTC.

V is TRBV10-3 and J is TRBJ2-7; 9 bases fit TRBD1. Losses at the gene ends were 9 bases for V and 3 bases for J; bases not matched to a gene: 6. CDR3 size: 13 residues. The germline V gene encodes CDR1 ENHRY and CDR2 SYGVKD. The CDR3 loop reads CAIQRDRVYEQYF. The CDR3 DNA reads TGTGCCATACAGCGGGACAGGGTCTACGAGCAGTACTTC.

The rearrangement links TRBV11-2 to TRBJ2-7; D unresolved. Looked up from germline, CDR1 is SGHAT and CDR2 is FQNNGV. This CDR3 spans 12 amino acids. V was cut by 3 bases and J by 1 base, with 4 bases left in between. The CDR3 protein is CASSFTSYEQYF. CDR3 coding DNA: TGTGCCAGCAGCTTCACTTCCTACGAGCAGTACTTC.

The chain joins TRBV12-1 to TRBJ2-6; no DNA check was done on the table's D call, TRBD1. TRBV12-1 is a pseudogene. The CDR3 consists of 14 residues. CDR3 region: CARQVCSGANVLTF. For the CDR3, the DNA is TGTGCCAGACAGGTCTGCTCTGGGGCCAACGTCCTGACTTTC.

The chain carries TRBV19 and TRBJ2-1, with TRBD2 identical over 11 bases. This CDR3 is built from 15 residues. J lost 8 bases, V lost 6 bases, and 9 bases had no gene match. Per the germline V gene, CDR1 is LNHDA and CDR2 is SQIVND (reference sequence). CDR3 nucleotide sequence: TGTGCCAGTAGAAGACTAGCGGGATTCCGGGATGAGCAGTTCTTC. This codes for CASRRLAGFRDEQFF.

The J gene is TRBJ1-2, the V gene TRBV20-1, with no clear D. CDR1 is DFQATT, CDR2 SNEGSKA, per germline (reference sequence). V shed 2 bases and J shed 6 bases, with 7 bases lying between them. The CDR3 has 11 amino acids. The CDR3 DNA reads as TGCAGTGCTAGACAGGATGATGGCTACACCTTC. Translated, it gives CSARQDDGYTF.

The chain links TRBV7-2 to TRBJ2-6; 7 bases are shared with TRBD1. V lost 5 bases and J lost 2; bases outside the gene matches: 9. The CDR3 consists of 17 residues. Germline V CDR1 and CDR2: SGHTA, FQGNSA. The DNA for the CDR3 is TGTGCCAGCAGCACACGACAGGGTTTGGCTGGGGCCAACGTCCTGACTTTC. Protein: CASSTRQGLAGANVLTF.

This chain links TRBV4-2 with TRBJ1-5; no definite D call. The CDR3 runs 13 residues. The V end lost 1 base, the J end lost 9 bases, and 10 bases lay between the germline ends. Germline V gene data show CDR1 as LGHNA and CDR2 as YNFKEQ. The CDR3 spells CASSQGVGAPQHF. Here the CDR3 DNA reads TGTGCCAGCAGCCAAGGTGTGGGAGCGCCCCAGCATTTT.

The chain joins TRBV5-1 to TRBJ2-1, with unresolved D. Per the germline V gene, CDR1 is SGHRS and CDR2 is YFSETQ. Trimming removed 4 bases from V and 4 bases from J, with 15 bases in between. The CDR3 runs 15 residues. The CDR3 sequence is CASSPWAGSYNEQFF. CDR3 sequence (DNA): TGCGCCAGCAGCCCTTGGGCAGGAAGTTACAATGAGCAGTTCTTC.

This rearrangement joins TRBV29-1 to TRBJ2-5; the D gene is possibly TRBD1 (6 bases). Trimming shortened V by 7 bases and J by 1 base, and 10 bases separated the two germline ends. This CDR3 is 12 amino acids long. Germline CDR1 and CDR2: SQVTM and ANQGSEA. CDR3 bases: TGCAGCGGCCGGACAGTCCAAGAGACCCAGTACTTC. Translated: CSGRTVQETQYF.

The V and J genes are TRBV3-1 (or the pseudogene TRBV3-2) and TRBJ2-3, with D possibly TRBD2 on 7 matching bases. Trimming removed 3 bases from V and 1 base from J, with 8 bases in between. Germline lookup yields CDR1 LGHDT and CDR2 YNNKEL (reference sequence). The CDR3 is made up of 14 amino acids. CDR3 bases: TGTGCCAGCAGCCAGGGGGGGCGCACAGATACGCAGTATTTT. Encoded protein: CASSQGGRTDTQYF.

The chain is built from TRBV19 and TRBJ2-1, with 9 bases fitting TRBD2. Per germline, CDR1 LNHDA and CDR2 SQIVND (reference sequence). V gave up 3 bases and J gave up 8 bases; unmatched junction bases: 8. The CDR3 runs to 15 residues. The CDR3: CASSILTSGRDEQFF. The DNA for the CDR3 is TGTGCCAGTAGTATTCTGACTAGCGGTAGGGATGAGCAGTTCTTC.

This rearrangement joins TRBV28 to TRBJ2-1, with D maybe TRBD1 (6 bases). The CDR3 extends over 14 amino acids. Between the trimmed V and J ends, which lost 3 bases and 7 bases, there was a span of 13 bases. Germline V gene data show CDR1 as MDHEN and CDR2 as SYDVKM. For the CDR3, the DNA is TGTGCCAGCAGTTTGGGGGCCCGGTGGAATGAGCAGTTCTTC. Translated, it gives CASSLGARWNEQFF.

V usage is TRBV18 and J usage is TRBJ2-2, with a possible D match to TRBD2 (6 bases). V lost 1 base to trimming and J lost 4 bases, with 13 bases between them. Germline V gene sequence: CDR1 KGHSH, CDR2 LQKENI. The CDR3 runs to 16 residues. The CDR3 here is CASSPRAGPTTGELFF. In DNA form, the CDR3 reads TGTGCCAGCTCACCACGAGCGGGTCCCACCACCGGGGAGCTGTTTTTT.

This chain uses TRBV9 with TRBJ2-7; TRBD2 aligns across 9 bases. The CDR3 covers 16 residues. The germline V gene has CDR1 SGDLS and CDR2 YYNGEE. Trimming at V came to 3 bases and at J to 1 base, leaving 8 bases not matched to a gene. The CDR3 DNA sequence: TGTGCCAGCAGCGCTAGCCAGACTAGCGGTTCCTACGAGCAGTACTTC. This encodes CASSASQTSGSYEQYF. Drawing the rest from reference TRBV9 and TRBJ2-7, the complete variable domain is DSGVTQTPKHLITATGQRVTLRCSPRSGDLSVYWYQQSLDQGLQFLIQYYNGEERAKGNILERFSAQQFPDLHSELNLSSLELGDSALYFCASSASQTSGSYEQYFGPGTRLTVT.

This clone was seen a handful of times. This chain links TRBV7-2 with TRBJ2-2; D possibly corresponds to TRBD2 (5 bases). CDR1 is SGHTA, CDR2 FQGNSA, per germline. The CDR3 has 16 residues. Trimming pared 2 bases from V and 3 bases from J, leaving 13 bases between. CDR3 sequence reads: CASSLFRRTDTGELFF. For the CDR3, the DNA is TGTGCCAGCAGCTTATTCCGGAGGACTGACACCGGGGAGCTGTTTTTT.